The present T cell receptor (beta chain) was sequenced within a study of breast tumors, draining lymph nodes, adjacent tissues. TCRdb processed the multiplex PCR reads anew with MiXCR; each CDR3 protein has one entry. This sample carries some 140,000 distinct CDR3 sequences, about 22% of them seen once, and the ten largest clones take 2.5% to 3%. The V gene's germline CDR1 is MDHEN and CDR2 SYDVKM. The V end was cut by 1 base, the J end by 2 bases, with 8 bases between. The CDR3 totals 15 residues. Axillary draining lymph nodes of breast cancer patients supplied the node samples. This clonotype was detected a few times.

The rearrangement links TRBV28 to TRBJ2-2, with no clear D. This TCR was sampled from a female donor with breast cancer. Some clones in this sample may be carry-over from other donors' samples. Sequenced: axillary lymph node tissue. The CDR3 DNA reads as TGTGCCAGCAGTTTATACAGTTTTAACACCGGGGAGCTGTTTTTT. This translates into CASSLYSFNTGELFF.